This T cell receptor (beta chain) was captured by sequencing in a study of T cell clonality in common variable immunodeficiency. Profiling relied on immunoSEQ multiplex PCR, and the TCRdb table lists in-frame clones only, not all of them. The repertoire shows 50,000 to 70,000 clones, none seen only once; the top ten take roughly 0.83%. Remarks on this clone: The CDR3 end lies 3 residues beyond the end of the read and is filled in from the germline J gene.

The length of the CDR3 is 15 residues. CDR1 LNHDA and CDR2 SQIVND come from the germline V gene (reference sequence). The V gene is TRBV19, the J gene TRBJ2-3; D is ambiguous. The sequence was obtained from a person aged 18-70 years in good health. What was sequenced was peripheral blood mononuclear cells. The CDR3 sequence: CASSDYSNSNQPQYF. The CDR3 bases that were read are TGTGCCAGTAGCGATTACTCTAATAGCAATCAGCCG.